A selection of T cell receptor beta chains follows, all from one sample in a study of T cell responses to AZD1222 COVID-19 vaccine. Libraries were prepared by immunoSEQ multiplex PCR; TCRdb keeps only in-frame clonotypes and omits some of them. The sample lists over 100,000 clones; roughly nine tenths were seen once. The sequences come from peripheral blood, collected on day 0 of AZD1222 vaccination. All receptors derive from an adult in good health. Both conserved end residues are part of each CDR3. D genes are given only for firm matches. Not all rows give a size; the values are once, few, many and, for expanded clones, a class.

>.|.|TRBJ2-2|TRBV7-9
TGTGCCAGCAGCTTAGCCTCGATCGGCGGGCTGTTTTTT
CASSLASIGGLFF
>.|.|TRBJ2-1|TRBV9
TGTGCCAGCACTTCGAGGTCTGGTTCCTACAATGAGCAGTTCTTC
CASTSRSGSYNEQFF
>.|.|TRBJ2-2|TRBV11-3
TGTGCCAGCAGCTTCTTGACGGGAAACACCGGGGAGCTGTTTTTT
CASSFLTGNTGELFF
>.|.|TRBJ2-7|TRBV10-3
TGTGCCACCAGGGGTGGGTACGAGCAGTACTTC
CATRGGYEQYF
>.|.|TRBJ1-5|TRBV11-2
TGTGCCAGCAGCTTAGATCAAGGCCTCAATCAGCCCCAGCATTTT
CASSLDQGLNQPQHF
>once|.|TRBJ2-7|TRBV14
TGTGCCAGCAGCCCCCTATCTGGGCCGCGGGACCCGGTCGAGCAGTACTTC
CASSPLSGPRDPVEQYF
>.|TRBD1|TRBJ1-1|TRBV11-1
TGTGCCAGCAGCTTAGTCCCAGGGGGCGGTACTGAAGCTTTCTTT
CASSLVPGGGTEAFF
>once|.|TRBJ2-7|TRBV5-8
TGTGCCAGCAGCTTGGCCCGGGAGCAGTACTTC
CASSLAREQYF
>.|.|TRBJ2-7|TRBV10-3
TGTGCCATCAGTGCCGGGGAGGGGGCTTCCTACGAGCAGTACTTC
CAISAGEGASYEQYF
>.|TRBD1|TRBJ1-5|TRBV7-8
TGTGCCAGCAGCCCAGGGACAGGGCGATGGAATCAGCCCCAGCATTTT
CASSPGTGRWNQPQHF
>.|TRBD1|TRBJ1-1|TRBV6-5
TGTGCAAGCGACAGGGTAAACACTGAAGCTTTCTTT
CASDRVNTEAFF
>.|.|TRBJ2-4|TRBV28
TGTGCCAGCAGTTTACACGGGTCAGGGTCCAAAAACATTCAGTACTTC
CASSLHGSGSKNIQYF
>.|.|TRBJ2-1|TRBV19
TGTGCCAGTAGTATTGTGGCCAGGGTGATCTACAATGAGCAGTTCTTC
CASSIVARVIYNEQFF
>.|.|TRBJ2-7|TRBV28
TGTGCCAGCAGTTTAACCCTCCAGGCCTACGAGCAGTACTTC
CASSLTLQAYEQYF
>.|.|TRBJ2-7|TRBV2
TGTGCCAGCGACAGCGGCTACGAGCAGTACTTC
CASDSGYEQYF
>.|.|TRBJ1-4|TRBV6-1
TGTGCCAGCAGTGAAACGGGGCGTCGGGCAACTAATGAAAAACTGTTTTTT
CASSETGRRATNEKLFF
>.|.|TRBJ1-2|TRBV11-2
TGTGCCAGCAGCTCGGGTTCCTATGGCTACACCTTC
CASSSGSYGYTF
>.|.|TRBJ2-5|TRBV2
TGTGCCAGCAGTGATAAGGGGGGTTCCCAAGAGACCCAGTACTTC
CASSDKGGSQETQYF
>.|.|TRBJ1-3|TRBV3-1/TRBV3-2
TGTGCCAGCAGCCAAGTGGGGGTAGGAAACACCATATATTTT
CASSQVGVGNTIYF
>.|.|TRBJ1-5|TRBV28
TGTGCCAGCAGTTTCCCCCAGGGAAGGGGTGCTAGCAATCAGCCCCAGCATTTT
CASSFPQGRGASNQPQHF
>once|.|TRBJ1-1|TRBV12-5
TGTGCTAGTGCCCGAGACAGTCCCACTGAAGCTTTCTTT
CASARDSPTEAFF
>.|.|TRBJ1-5|TRBV7-3
TGTGCCAGCAGCCCTGACCGGGGGCAGGGAGGTAGGTATAGCAATCAGCCCCAGCATTTT
CASSPDRGQGGRYSNQPQHF
>.|.|TRBJ1-1|TRBV4-1
TGCGCCAGCAGCCAAGATGGGACGGGCACTGAAGCTTTCTTT
CASSQDGTGTEAFF
>.|.|TRBJ2-7|TRBV5-1
TGCGCCAGCAGCTTGTCTGGCTACAGCGTTAGCTCCTACGAGCAGTACTTC
CASSLSGYSVSSYEQYF
>.|TRBD1|TRBJ2-2|TRBV11-1
TGTGCCAGCAGCCGCGACAGGGGGCAAGCCGGGGAGCTGTTTTTT
CASSRDRGQAGELFF
>.|.|TRBJ1-2|TRBV15
TGTGCCACCAGCCAGGGAATAGGGGATTTTGGCTACACCTTC
CATSQGIGDFGYTF
>.|TRBD2|TRBJ2-7|TRBV27
TGTGCCAGCAGTCGACTAGCGGGAAGGCAGTACTTC
CASSRLAGRQYF
>once|.|TRBJ1-1|TRBV5-8
TGTGCCAGCAACCGTGGGACTGAAGCTTTCTTT
CASNRGTEAFF
>.|.|TRBJ2-5|TRBV24-1
TGTGCCACCAGTGGGGGGGCGCGGGGGACCCAGTACTTC
CATSGGARGTQYF
>few|TRBD1|TRBJ2-7|TRBV28
TGTGCCAGCTTGGGACAGGGGATCTACGAGCAGTACTTC
CASLGQGIYEQYF
>.|TRBD1|TRBJ2-7|TRBV6-2/TRBV6-3
TGTGCCAGCAGTTATACTGGTCAGGGGGACAGCCGCTTAGACGAGCAGTACTTC
CASSYTGQGDSRLDEQYF
>.|.|TRBJ2-3|TRBV9
TGTGCCAGCAGCGTAGCCGGGGAGACAGGCACAGATACGCAGTATTTT
CASSVAGETGTDTQYF
>.|.|TRBJ2-1|TRBV7-2
TGTGCCAGCAGCTTATCGTCCGGGGGGCGAAATGAGCAGTTCTTC
CASSLSSGGRNEQFF
>.|TRBD2|TRBJ2-1|TRBV13
TGTGCCAGCAGCTCCCAGACTAGCGGGATGGATGAGCAGTTCTTC
CASSSQTSGMDEQFF
>.|.|TRBJ2-3|TRBV6-5
TGTGCCAGCAGTTGGGATAGCGTCACAGATACGCAGTATTTT
CASSWDSVTDTQYF
>.|.|TRBJ2-2|TRBV12-3/TRBV12-4
TGTGCCAGCAGACCTACAACCACCGGGGAGCTGTTTTTT
CASRPTTTGELFF
>.|.|TRBJ1-1|TRBV7-2
TGTGCCAGCAGCTCCTTTAGTCCCATGAACACTGAAGCTTTCTTT
CASSSFSPMNTEAFF
>.|.|TRBJ1-2|TRBV29-1
TGCAGCGTTTCAACAGGGCGTACTAACTATGGCTACACCTTC
CSVSTGRTNYGYTF
>.|.|TRBJ2-1|TRBV11-1
TGTGCCAGCAGCGCCGCCGACAGGGAGCAGTTCTTC
CASSAADREQFF
>.|TRBD1|TRBJ2-7|TRBV24-1
TGTGCCACCAGTGATCCCGGGACAGGGACCTACGAGCAGTACTTC
CATSDPGTGTYEQYF
>.|.|TRBJ2-7|TRBV29-1
TGCAGCGTGAAAGAGGTAGCAGGGGCCGAGCAGTACTTC
CSVKEVAGAEQYF
>.|.|TRBJ2-1|TRBV10-3
TGTGCCATCAGACCCTCGGGAGATTGGTTCAATGAGCAGTTCTTC
CAIRPSGDWFNEQFF
>.|TRBD2|TRBJ2-3|TRBV6-4
TGTGCCAGCAGTGACTCAGGCGGGGGGCGAGATACGCAGTATTTT
CASSDSGGGRDTQYF
>.|.|TRBJ1-2|TRBV2
TGTGCCAGCAGTGAACGGTCAGGAGGCTACACCTTC
CASSERSGGYTF
>.|.|TRBJ1-5|TRBV2
TGTGCCAGCAGTGCGGGTCTAGGCAATCAGCCCCAGCATTTT
CASSAGLGNQPQHF
>.|.|TRBJ1-5|TRBV10-3
TGTGCCATCAGTGAGTCGTTCATCAATCAGCCCCAGCATTTT
CAISESFINQPQHF
>.|.|TRBJ1-3|TRBV9
TGTGCCAGCAGCGTTTCAGCCTCTGGAAACACCATATATTTT
CASSVSASGNTIYF
>.|TRBD2|TRBJ2-2|TRBV6-4
TGTGCCAGCAGTCCTAGCGGGGCCGACACCGGGGAGCTGTTTTTT
CASSPSGADTGELFF
>.|.|TRBJ2-1|TRBV29-1
TGCAGCGTTGGGGCCCCAGGTTCCTACAATGAGCAGTTCTTC
CSVGAPGSYNEQFF
>.|.|TRBJ2-5|TRBV19
TGTGCCAGTAGTGGCAGCGCCGGGGCCCAGTACTTC
CASSGSAGAQYF
>once|.|TRBJ1-2|TRBV3-1/TRBV3-2
TGTGCCAGCAGCCAAGTTAGAGGGGCTAACTATGGCTACACCTTC
CASSQVRGANYGYTF
>.|.|TRBJ1-5|TRBV28
TGTGCCAGCAGTTTATATAGCCCGGGGAGCAATCAGCCCCAGCATTTT
CASSLYSPGSNQPQHF
>.|.|TRBJ1-4|TRBV28
TGTGCCAGCAGTTTACCAGGGACGGGACCGAATGAAAAACTGTTTTTT
CASSLPGTGPNEKLFF
>.|.|TRBJ1-1|TRBV7-9
TGTGCCAGCAGCTTAAACGTAGGGAACACTGAAGCTTTCTTT
CASSLNVGNTEAFF
>.|.|TRBJ1-5|TRBV4-2
TGTGCCAGCAGCCAAGTTACCATTAGCAATCAGCCCCAGCATTTT
CASSQVTISNQPQHF